One and the same sample provided the 11 T cell receptor beta chains below, sequenced in a study of cytomegalovirus exposure and HLA in healthy donors. Amplification used 60 Vbeta primers and 13 Jbeta primers. Profiling relied on immunoSEQ multiplex PCR, and the TCRdb table lists in-frame clones only, not all of them. The repertoire consists of roughly 70,000 clones, with about 81% occurring once and the leading ten covering about an eighth. The sequenced sample was PBMCs. Source of these receptors: an older man in good health and CMV-seronegative.

V and J are TRBV30 and TRBJ2-7, with TRBD2 identical over 8 bases. The CDR3 consists of 16 residues. With V trimmed by 0 bases and J by 0 bases, 7 bases remained unmatched. Germline V gives CDR1 GTSNPN, CDR2 SVGIG (reference sequence). DNA of the CDR3: TGTGCCTGGAGTGTAAACGGGAGGGTAAGCTCCTACGAGCAGTACTTC. Amino acid sequence: CAWSVNGRVSSYEQYF.

There are a few counts of this clone. The gene calls are TRBV19 and TRBJ1-5; TRBD1 is a possible D gene (6 bases). The V gene lost 5 bases and the J gene lost 0 bases, with 11 bases spanning the gap. The CDR3 covers 15 residues. The germline CDR1 and CDR2 sequences are LNHDA and SQIVND (reference sequence). DNA for the CDR3: TGTGCCAGTAGTCAGGGGCCCGATAGCAATCAGCCCCAGCATTTT. Translated, it gives CASSQGPDSNQPQHF.

The genes are TRBV9 and TRBJ1-1; unclear D gene. V was clipped by 0 bases and J by 0 bases, with 3 bases between them. The V gene's germline CDR1 is SGDLS and CDR2 YYNGEE. The CDR3 length is 13 residues. As DNA, the CDR3 is TGTGCCAGCAGCGTAGCTATGAACACTGAAGCTTTCTTT. Translation gives CASSVAMNTEAFF. The entire variable domain, with the rest obtained from reference TRBV9 and TRBJ1-1, is as follows: DSGVTQTPKHLITATGQRVTLRCSPRSGDLSVYWYQQSLDQGLQFLIQYYNGEERAKGNILERFSAQQFPDLHSELNLSSLELGDSALYFCASSVAMNTEAFFGQGTRLTVV.

The genes are TRBV7-8 and TRBJ2-3, with D unresolved. Trimming stripped 2 bases from V and 0 bases from J, with 18 bases between. The CDR3 spans 18 residues. Germline lookup yields CDR1 SGHVS and CDR2 FQNEAQ. The CDR3 spells CASSLRHRVEASTDTQYF. CDR3 coding DNA: TGTGCCAGCAGCTTAAGACACAGAGTAGAAGCTAGCACAGATACGCAGTATTTT. Full variable domain (missing parts from reference TRBV7-8 and TRBJ2-3): GAGVSQSPRYKVAKRGQDVALRCDPISGHVSLFWYQQALGQGPEFLTYFQNEAQLDKSGLPSDRFFAERPEGSVSTLKIQRTQQEDSAVYLCASSLRHRVEASTDTQYFGPGTRLTVL.

V gene TRBV5-5 combines with J gene TRBJ2-7, with D unclear. Germline V gives CDR1 SGHKS, CDR2 YYEKEE (reference sequence). The CDR3 is made up of 13 amino acids. V lost 4 bases to trimming and J lost 4 bases, with 12 bases between them. The CDR3 sequence is CASSLSATYEQYF. The CDR3 nucleotides read TGTGCCAGCAGCCTGAGTGCTACTTACGAGCAGTACTTC.

The chain joins TRBV5-4 to TRBJ2-5, with D possibly being TRBD1 (5 bases). The V gene's germline CDR1 is SGHNT and CDR2 YYREEE (reference sequence). Trimming took 0 bases from V and 6 from J, leaving 9 bases between them. This CDR3 spans 13 amino acids. The CDR3, as DNA: TGTGCCAGCAGCTTGGACCAGGGCCAGACCCAGTACTTC. Its protein product is CASSLDQGQTQYF.

The chain combines TRBV7-9 with TRBJ1-3; 7 nucleotides match TRBD1. With 5 bases clipped from V and 0 bases from J, the junction kept 1 base outside the gene matches. The CDR3 extends over 14 amino acids. Per germline, CDR1 SEHNR and CDR2 FQNEAQ (reference sequence). The CDR3 DNA follows: TGTGCCAGCAGCAGGGACAGCTCTGGAAACACCATATATTTT. This codes for CASSRDSSGNTIYF. The full variable domain, in which reference TRBV7-9 and TRBJ1-3 provide the parts outside the CDR3, is DTGVSQNPRHKITKRGQNVTFRCDPISEHNRLYWYRQTLGQGPEFLTYFQNEAQLEKSRLLSDRFSAERPKGSFSTLEIQRTEQGDSAMYLCASSRDSSGNTIYFGEGSWLTVV.

In its sample, this clone was seen a few times. The chain is built from TRBV6-5 and TRBJ2-7; 9 positions agree with TRBD1. With 6 bases clipped from V and 3 bases from J, the junction kept 9 bases outside the gene matches. CDR1 MNHEY and CDR2 SVGAGI come from the germline V gene. The CDR3 has 15 amino acids. This CDR3 is CASSRRQGGSYEQYF. CDR3 nucleotide sequence: TGTGCCAGCAGCCGCCGACAGGGGGGAAGCTACGAGCAGTACTTC.

The V and J genes are TRBV29-1 and TRBJ1-2, with D perhaps matching TRBD1 (6 bases). The CDR3 has 13 residues. V was trimmed by 4 bases and J by 5 bases, leaving 14 bases between them. The germline V gene encodes CDR1 SQVTM and CDR2 ANQGSEA. DNA of the CDR3: TGCAGCGTTGTTAAAGGGGGTGGTTATGGCTACACCTTC. This codes for CSVVKGGGYGYTF.

The V call is TRBV2, the J call TRBJ1-6; TRBD1 matches 7 bases. Looked up from germline, CDR1 is SNHLY and CDR2 is FYNNEI. The V segment lost 6 bases and the J segment 1 base; nucleotides outside the gene matches: 6. The CDR3 loop spans 16 amino acids. CDR3 coding DNA: TGTGCCAGCAGGGGGGGACAGCAATCCTATAATTCACCCCTCCACTTT. It codes for CASRGGQQSYNSPLHF.

The V and J genes are TRBV19 and TRBJ1-1; tentatively, D is TRBD1 (6 bases). Germline CDR1 is LNHDA and CDR2 is SQIVND (reference sequence). The CDR3 runs to 13 residues. V was cut by 6 bases and J by 1 base, with 9 bases left in between. CDR3: CASRTQGNTEAFF. CDR3 bases: TGTGCCAGTAGGACACAGGGGAACACTGAAGCTTTCTTT. The full variable domain, rest sourced from reference TRBV19 and TRBJ1-1, is DGGITQSPKYLFRKEGQNVTLSCEQNLNHDAMYWYRQDPGQGLRLIYYSQIVNDFQKGDIAEGYSVSREKKESFPLTVTSAQKNPTAFYLCASRTQGNTEAFFGQGTRLTVV.